This T cell receptor (beta chain) was observed in a study of blood T cell repertoires in COVID-19. On the study more broadly: Donors in the United States, Italy and Spain gave samples during acute or convalescent COVID-19.

Looked up from germline, CDR1 is LNHNV and CDR2 is YYDKDF (reference sequence). V lost 1 base and J 4 bases, leaving 7 bases between the germline ends. CDR3 length: 13 residues. In the study's own analysis: Reference gene primers were amplified, and this amplification served to estimate nucleated cell counts. Only in-frame clones appear in the TCRdb table, and some are missing; sequencing was by immunoSEQ multiplex PCR. The D gene and trimming were derived from the DNA, and the V and J assignments and clone size from that table. The repertoire has roughly 180,000 clones, less than 90% of them found once; the top ten carry around 20%.

Sequenced input: peripheral blood. This TCR was recovered from a man between 65 and 85 years old with active or convalescent COVID-19. This chain joins TRBV15 and TRBJ1-1; D gene uncertain. This CDR3 reads CATSRGGSTEAFF. The CDR3 DNA is TGTGCCACCAGCAGAGGAGGGAGCACTGAAGCTTTCTTT.